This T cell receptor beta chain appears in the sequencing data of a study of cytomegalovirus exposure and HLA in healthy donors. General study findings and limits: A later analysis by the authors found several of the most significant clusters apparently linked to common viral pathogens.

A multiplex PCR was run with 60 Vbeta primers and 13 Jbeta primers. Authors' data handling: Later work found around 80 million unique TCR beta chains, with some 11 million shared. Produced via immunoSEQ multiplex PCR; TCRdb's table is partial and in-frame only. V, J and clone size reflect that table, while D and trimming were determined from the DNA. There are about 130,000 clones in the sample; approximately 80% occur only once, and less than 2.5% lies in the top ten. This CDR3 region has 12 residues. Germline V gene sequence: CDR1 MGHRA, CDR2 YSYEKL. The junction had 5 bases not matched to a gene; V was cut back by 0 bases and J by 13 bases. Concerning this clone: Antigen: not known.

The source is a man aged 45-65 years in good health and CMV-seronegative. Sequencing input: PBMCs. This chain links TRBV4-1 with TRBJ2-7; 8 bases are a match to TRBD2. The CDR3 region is CASSQEGGGSYV. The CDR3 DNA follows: TGCGCCAGCAGCCAAGAAGGCGGGGGGAGCTACGTC.